The clone carrying this T cell receptor beta chain was detected a few times. Its antigen remains unknown. These data originate in a study of blood T cells in healthy people across ages. The germline V and J ends were trimmed by 2 bases and 3 bases, with 7 bases remaining between them. From germline, CDR1 is SGHTA and CDR2 FQGNSA. The CDR3 spans 14 residues. Points from the study as a whole: Expanded clonotype shifts may have been confounded, as the donors had an unknown CMV status. Getting older went along with TCR beta diversity per million T cells dropping roughly linearly.

It was with a sample-barcoded 5' primer and a J-beta primer mix that a second PCR of roughly 6 to 12 cycles was run. MiXCR, run by TCRdb on the 5' RACE reads, gives a single entry per CDR3 protein. The sample has about 970,000 distinct CDR3 sequences, roughly 51% seen once. The chain recombines TRBV7-2 with TRBJ1-4; D is unresolved. This sequence originates from a woman between 55 and 75 years old in good health. Material for sequencing was blood. The CDR3 nucleotides read TGTGCCAGCAGCTTACTGCACTCTAATGAAAAACTGTTTTTT. Amino acid sequence: CASSLLHSNEKLFF.